The T cell receptor (beta chain) under discussion was sequenced for a study of T cells in Graves' hyperthyroidism and ophthalmopathy. The CDR3 is 13 amino acids. V was clipped by 5 bases and J by 3 bases, with 10 bases between them. Amplified TCR beta CDR3 regions came from RNA transcripts. Using the HTBI primer set, a first-round RT-PCR was run on the TCR CDR3. MiXCR, run by TCRdb on the multiplex PCR reads, gives a single entry per CDR3 protein. The sample has 450,000 to 650,000 distinct CDR3 sequences; 17% are singletons. Input material: blood. The TCR was taken from a woman aged 18-30 years with Graves' ophthalmopathy. The chain carries TRBV12-3 or TRBV12-4 and TRBJ1-2; D may be TRBD1 (5 bases). CDR3 bases: TGTGCCAGCAGTGACCGGGACGACTATGGCTACACCTTC. Translated: CASSDRDDYGYTF.